The T cell receptor (beta chain) described here comes from a study of shared clonotypes between healthy human individuals. Findings and limits, study-wide: Donor clonotype sharing was expected to depend on sequencing depth.

Each subset's genomic DNA was shared equally among a number of immunoSEQ plates. Assay: immunoSEQ multiplex PCR; the TCRdb copy retains only in-frame clones and omits some. The data show roughly 2,300,000 clones, around 93% seen once. Per the germline V gene, CDR1 is SGHVS and CDR2 is FQNEAQ. There are 15 residues in the CDR3. V was cut by 1 base and J by 2 bases, with 12 bases left in between. In regard to this clone: Its antigen is still unknown.

The clonotype comes from a young man in good health. Some clones in this sample may be carry-over from other donors' samples. The chain links TRBV7-8 to TRBJ2-7; D gene uncertain. The sequencing sample was made of naive CD4+ T cells from PBMCs. Subset given: CD45RA+ positively selected. The CDR3 is CASSLESDTTYEQYF. The DNA for the CDR3 is TGTGCCAGCAGCTTAGAGAGCGATACAACCTACGAGCAGTACTTC.